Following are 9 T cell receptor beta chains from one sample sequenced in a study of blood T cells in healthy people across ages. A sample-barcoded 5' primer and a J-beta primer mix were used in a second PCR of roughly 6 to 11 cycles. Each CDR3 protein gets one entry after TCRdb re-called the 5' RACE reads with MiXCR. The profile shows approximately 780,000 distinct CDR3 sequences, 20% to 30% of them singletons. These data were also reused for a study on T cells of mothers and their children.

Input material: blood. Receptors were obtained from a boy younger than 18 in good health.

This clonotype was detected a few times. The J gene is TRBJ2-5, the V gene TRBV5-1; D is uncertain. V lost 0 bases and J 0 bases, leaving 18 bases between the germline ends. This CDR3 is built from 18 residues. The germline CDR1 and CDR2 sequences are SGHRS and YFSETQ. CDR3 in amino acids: CASSLGLRVSSDQETQYF. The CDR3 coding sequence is TGCGCCAGCAGCTTGGGGCTCCGAGTCTCTTCCGACCAAGAGACCCAGTACTTC.

This chain's CDR3 is CASSIGSGGAIYNEQFF. The CDR3 coding sequence is TGTGCCAGTAGTATAGGGAGCGGGGGGGCAATTTACAATGAGCAGTTCTTC. The V and J genes are TRBV19 and TRBJ2-1; 10 bases are shared with TRBD2. From germline, CDR1 is LNHDA and CDR2 SQIVND (reference sequence). V trimming: 1 base; J trimming: 4 bases; junction bases outside the gene matches: 7. This CDR3 has 17 amino acids.

In DNA form, the CDR3 reads TGTGCCAGCAGTTTTCCCCGGTCGAGCACAGATACGCAGTATTTT. This codes for CASSFPRSSTDTQYF. The V and J genes are TRBV28 and TRBJ2-3; D gene uncertain. Trimming cost V 3 bases and J 0 bases, with 10 bases left between them. CDR3 length equals 15 residues. CDR1 is MDHEN and CDR2 is SYDVKM in the germline V gene.

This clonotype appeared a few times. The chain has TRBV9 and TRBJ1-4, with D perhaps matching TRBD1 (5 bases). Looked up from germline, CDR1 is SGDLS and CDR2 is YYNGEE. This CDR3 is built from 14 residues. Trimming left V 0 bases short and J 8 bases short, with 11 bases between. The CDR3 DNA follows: TGTGCCAGCAGCGTAGGACAGCAGCGCGAAAAACTGTTTTTT. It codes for CASSVGQQREKLFF. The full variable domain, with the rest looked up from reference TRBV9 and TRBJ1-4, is DSGVTQTPKHLITATGQRVTLRCSPRSGDLSVYWYQQSLDQGLQFLIQYYNGEERAKGNILERFSAQQFPDLHSELNLSSLELGDSALYFCASSVGQQREKLFFGSGTQLSVL.

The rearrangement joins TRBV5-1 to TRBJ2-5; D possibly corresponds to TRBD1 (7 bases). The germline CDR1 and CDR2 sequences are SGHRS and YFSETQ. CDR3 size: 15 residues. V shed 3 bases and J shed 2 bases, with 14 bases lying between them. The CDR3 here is CASSSQGGLQETQYF. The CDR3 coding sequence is TGCGCCAGCAGCTCCCAGGGGGGACTTCAAGAGACCCAGTACTTC.

The CDR3 spells CASSEAGDTDTQYF. DNA for the CDR3: TGCGCCAGCAGTGAGGCCGGGGACACAGATACGCAGTATTTT. The genes are TRBV10-2 and TRBJ2-3, with D tentatively TRBD2 (5 bases). The CDR3 totals 14 residues. V dropped 2 bases and J dropped 2 bases, with 8 bases sitting between them. Germline CDR1 is WSHSY and CDR2 is SAAADI.

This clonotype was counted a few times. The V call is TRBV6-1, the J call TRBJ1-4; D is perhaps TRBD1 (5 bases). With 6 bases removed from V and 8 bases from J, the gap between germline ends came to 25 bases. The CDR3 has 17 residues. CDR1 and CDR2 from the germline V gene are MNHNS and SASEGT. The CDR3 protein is CASSLGGWAARPEKLFF. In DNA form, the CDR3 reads TGTGCCAGCAGCCTGGGGGGTTGGGCAGCCCGGCCCGAAAAACTGTTTTTT.

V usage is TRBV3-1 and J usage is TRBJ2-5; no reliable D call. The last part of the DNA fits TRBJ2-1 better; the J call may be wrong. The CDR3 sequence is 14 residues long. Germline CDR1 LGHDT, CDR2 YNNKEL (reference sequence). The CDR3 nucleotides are TGTGCCAGCAGCCAAGGAGCAGGTCTGGGAGAGCAGTTCTTC. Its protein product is CASSQGAGLGEQFF.

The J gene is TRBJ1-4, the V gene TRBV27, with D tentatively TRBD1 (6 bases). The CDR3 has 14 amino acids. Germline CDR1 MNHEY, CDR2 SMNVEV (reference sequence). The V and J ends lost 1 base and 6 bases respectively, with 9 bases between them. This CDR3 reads CASSLWAGDEKLFF. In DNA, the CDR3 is TGTGCCAGCAGTTTATGGGCAGGGGATGAAAAACTGTTTTTT.